This entry features one T cell receptor (beta chain) sequence. Its antigen is unknown. The entry originates in a study of cytomegalovirus exposure and HLA in healthy donors. The PCR contained 60 Vbeta and 13 Jbeta primers. TCRdb's copy holds only in-frame clones and misses some; the assay was immunoSEQ multiplex PCR. Found here are roughly 250,000 clones, around 80% of them singletons; the top ten hold roughly 0.3%. Germline lookup yields CDR1 SNHLY and CDR2 FYNNEI. This CDR3 region has 14 residues. Trimming at V came to 6 bases and at J to 2 bases, leaving 1 base not matched to a gene. Study conclusions and caveats: What was likely a sequencing artifact was a cluster of highly shared sequence variants.

V is TRBV2 and J is TRBJ2-1; 10 bases are shared with TRBD1. This TCR was recovered from a girl aged 2 to 10 in good health and CMV-seronegative. Material: PBMCs. This CDR3 reads CASRGQGAYNEQFF. The CDR3 nucleotides are TGTGCCAGCAGAGGACAGGGGGCCTACAATGAGCAGTTCTTC.